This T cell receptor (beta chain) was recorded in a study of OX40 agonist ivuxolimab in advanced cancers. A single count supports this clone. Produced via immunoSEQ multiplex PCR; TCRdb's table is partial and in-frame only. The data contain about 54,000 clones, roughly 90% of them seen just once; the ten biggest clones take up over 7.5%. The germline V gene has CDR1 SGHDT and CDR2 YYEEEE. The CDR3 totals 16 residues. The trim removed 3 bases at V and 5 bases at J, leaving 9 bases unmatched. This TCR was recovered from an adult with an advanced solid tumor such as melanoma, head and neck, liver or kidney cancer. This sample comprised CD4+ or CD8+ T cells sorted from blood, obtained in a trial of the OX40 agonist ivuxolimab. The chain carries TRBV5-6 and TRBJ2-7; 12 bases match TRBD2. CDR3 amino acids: CASSWQTSGGFDEQYF. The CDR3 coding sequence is TGTGCCAGCAGCTGGCAGACTAGCGGGGGATTTGACGAGCAGTACTTC.